This entry concerns a single T cell receptor (beta chain). The antigen is undetermined. This entry comes from a study of long-term antiretroviral therapy in people with HIV. Points from the study as a whole: Subsequent to ART, diversity was augmented yet persisted below that of transplant donor controls.

Researchers report immunoSEQ v3.0 was run at survey level. For every sample, sequencing targeted about 40,000-50,000 T-cell genomes. The table came from immunoSEQ multiplex PCR; TCRdb's copy has only in-frame clones and leaves some out. The sample holds approximately 30,000 clones, about 85% seen once. The sequenced sample was unsorted PBMCs, obtained 3 years after starting antiretroviral therapy. This TCR was recovered from a man aged 35 to 55 with HIV.

CDR3 sequence: CASSQDRASRTDTQYF. Written as DNA, the CDR3 is TGCGCCAGCAGCCAAGATAGGGCTTCCCGAACAGATACGCAGTATTTT. The chain employs TRBV4-1 and TRBJ2-3; D remains ambiguous. CDR1 and CDR2 (germline): MGHRA, YSYEKL. The CDR3 is 16 amino acids. Between the trimmed V and J ends, which lost 0 bases and 3 bases, there was a span of 13 bases.